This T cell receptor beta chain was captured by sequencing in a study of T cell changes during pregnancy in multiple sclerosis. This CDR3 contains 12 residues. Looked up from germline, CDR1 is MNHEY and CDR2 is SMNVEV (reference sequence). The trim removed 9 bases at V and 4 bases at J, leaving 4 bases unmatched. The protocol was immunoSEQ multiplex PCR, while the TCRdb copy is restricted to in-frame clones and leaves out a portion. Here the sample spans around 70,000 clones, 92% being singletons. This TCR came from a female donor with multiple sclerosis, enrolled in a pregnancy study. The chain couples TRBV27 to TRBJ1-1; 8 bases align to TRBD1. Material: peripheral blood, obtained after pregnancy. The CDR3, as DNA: TGTGCCAGTTGGGACAGGATCACTGAAGCTTTCTTT. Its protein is CASWDRITEAFF.